These T cell receptor beta chains were read from a single sample in a study of T cell repertoires in cytomegalovirus infection. In TCRdb, the reads were re-called with MiXCR into one record per CDR3 protein. The profile covers 360,000 or so distinct CDR3 sequences, with just under 35% appearing a single time and about 14% taken by the ten largest. Their target antigens are unknown. Source: cultured PBMCs, taken from culture after CMV antigen stimulation. The origin of the receptors is a human donor in good health (CMV status not recorded). Some clones in this sample may be carry-over from other donors' samples. Both conserved end residues are part of each CDR3. D genes are given only for firm matches. Size values are once, few and many counts, or a class for expanded clones, and some rows have none.

j_call v_call d_call clone_size cdr3_nt cdr3_aa
TRBJ2-1 TRBV10-3 TRBD2 NA TGTGCCATCAGTGAGTCAGCCAGCGGGAGTCGTGATGAGCAGTTCTTC CAISESASGSRDEQFF
TRBJ1-2 TRBV6-5 TRBD1 NA TGTGCCAGCAGTCGCGTGGGGCTAGGAGGGGGCGACTATGGCTACACCTTC CASSRVGLGGGDYGYTF
TRBJ2-3 TRBV30 NA NA TGTGCCTGGAGCCCGAAGGGGGGACGCACAGATACGCAGTATTTT CAWSPKGGRTDTQYF
TRBJ1-2 TRBV7-2 NA many TGTGCCAGCAGCTTAGGGCAGAGCGGAGCAACTAACTATGGCTACACCTTC CASSLGQSGATNYGYTF
TRBJ1-5 TRBV12-3/TRBV12-4 NA NA TGTGCCAGCAGTTTACCAGGGACTCATCAGCCCCAGCATTTT CASSLPGTHQPQHF
TRBJ1-1 TRBV7-6 NA few TGTGCCAGCAGGCCGGGACATACAAACACTGAAGCTTTCTTT CASRPGHTNTEAFF
TRBJ1-4 TRBV27 TRBD1 NA TGTGCCAGCAGAAGGGGGCGCATGGGAAGAGAAAAACTGTTTTTT CASRRGRMGREKLFF
TRBJ2-5 TRBV7-2 TRBD1 many TGTGCCAGCAGCCCAGGGACAGTACCCGGCGAGACCCAGTACTTC CASSPGTVPGETQYF
TRBJ2-1 TRBV7-9 TRBD2 NA TGTGCCAGCAGCGCATACGGGACTAGCGGGACGGATGAGCAGTTCTTC CASSAYGTSGTDEQFF
TRBJ2-3 TRBV7-8 TRBD2 many TGTGCCAGCAGCAAGAGGACTAGCGGGAGGTCAGATACGCAGTATTTT CASSKRTSGRSDTQYF
TRBJ2-7 TRBV4-1 TRBD1 NA TGCGCCAGCAGCCAAGGATATTTGGGACAGAGCTCCTACGAGCAGTACTTC CASSQGYLGQSSYEQYF
TRBJ2-3 TRBV18 TRBD2 NA TGTGCCAGCTCCCCCGGGACTAGCGGGAGTGGCACAGATACGCAGTATTTT CASSPGTSGSGTDTQYF
TRBJ2-1 TRBV6-8 TRBD2 NA TGTGCCAGCAGTTTGGGACTAGCGGGAGGAAATTCGATCTTC CASSLGLAGGNSIF
TRBJ2-1 TRBV6-8 TRBD2 NA TGTGCCAGCACCCCACGGGGCGGGAGCGAGCAGTTCTTC CASTPRGGSEQFF
TRBJ1-1 TRBV19 TRBD1 NA TGTGCCAGTAGTGCACCCGGGACAGGGAACACTGAAGCTTTCTTT CASSAPGTGNTEAFF
TRBJ1-2 TRBV12-3/TRBV12-4 TRBD1 NA TGTGCCAGCAGTCCGACAGGGGGCGCTGGCTATGGCTACACCTTC CASSPTGGAGYGYTF
TRBJ2-2 TRBV11-2 NA NA TGTGCCAGCCAAAACAGAGCGAACACCGGGGAGCTGTTTTTT CASQNRANTGELFF
TRBJ2-1 TRBV4-1 NA few TGCGCCAGCAGCCAACCCCTGGGGCAGCGTGAGGAGTTCTTC CASSQPLGQREEFF
TRBJ2-1 TRBV9 NA NA TGTGCCAGCAGCGTGTTTCTATACAATGAGCAGTTCTTC CASSVFLYNEQFF
TRBJ2-3 TRBV4-1 NA few TGCGCCAGCAGCAGAGACACAGATACGCAGTATTTT CASSRDTDTQYF
TRBJ2-5 TRBV9 NA many TGTGCCAGCAGCGTAGAAACCCGGGATGCGGAGACCCAGTACTTC CASSVETRDAETQYF
TRBJ1-1 TRBV24-1 NA NA TGTGCCACCAGTGATGCGGGACCGGCGAACACTGAAGCTTTCTTT CATSDAGPANTEAFF
TRBJ2-7 TRBV28 TRBD1 few TGTGCCAGCAGTAGCCCCCGACAGGGCTCCTACGAGCAGTACTTC CASSSPRQGSYEQYF
TRBJ2-7 TRBV12-3/TRBV12-4 TRBD1 NA TGTGCCAGCAGCCTCCCCACAGGGGCCTTCTACGAGCAGTACTTC CASSLPTGAFYEQYF
TRBJ1-3 TRBV12-3/TRBV12-4 NA NA TGTGCCGGCAGTTTACTCCCGGTCACCATATATTTT CAGSLLPVTIYF
TRBJ1-5 TRBV12-3/TRBV12-4 NA NA TGTGCCAGCAGTTTGGGTGGATGGTATCCAAATCAGCCCCAGCATTTT CASSLGGWYPNQPQHF
TRBJ1-1 TRBV7-8 NA few TGTGCCAGCAGCCCACGCCCCCCAGGGACCACTGAAGCTTTCTTT CASSPRPPGTTEAFF
TRBJ1-2 TRBV11-2 NA few TGTGCCAGCAGCTTCACAGGGTCGTCCTGGTATGGCTACACCTTC CASSFTGSSWYGYTF
TRBJ2-3 TRBV9 TRBD2 many TGTGCCAGCAGCGTAGATCCTAGCGGGAGATTGACAGATACGCAGTATTTT CASSVDPSGRLTDTQYF
TRBJ1-5 TRBV7-2 NA NA TGTGCCAGCAGCTCCGACAGGAAGGAAAATCAGCCCCAGCATTTT CASSSDRKENQPQHF
TRBJ2-6 TRBV29-1 NA NA TGCAGCGTTGGTGAACAGTGGGCCTCTGGGGCCAACGTCCTGACTTTC CSVGEQWASGANVLTF
TRBJ2-7 TRBV7-2 TRBD1 few TGTGCCAGCAGCCTCGCCGGGACAGGGAGCACCTACGAGCAGTACTTC CASSLAGTGSTYEQYF
TRBJ1-2 TRBV10-2 NA few TGCGCCAGCAGTGAGTCACTGGGGCATGGCTACACCTTC CASSESLGHGYTF
TRBJ1-2 TRBV6-5 NA few TGTGCCAGCAGTTACTCGGGAGGGGCAGGCTACACCTTC CASSYSGGAGYTF
TRBJ2-3 TRBV29-1 NA NA TGCAGCGTAGCCGGGACAAACTCGCCAGATACGCAGTATTTT CSVAGTNSPDTQYF
TRBJ1-4 TRBV5-5 NA many TGTGCCAGCAGCTTGCAAGTCGGTGGGATGGAAAAACTGTTTTTT CASSLQVGGMEKLFF
TRBJ2-2 TRBV12-3/TRBV12-4 TRBD2 few TGTGCCAGCAGTTTAGGGCCGCGGGGGACTTCGAACACCGGGGAGCTGTTTTTT CASSLGPRGTSNTGELFF
TRBJ2-1 TRBV7-2 NA many TGTGCCAGCAGCCACCAGACTGGTGCTAATGAGCAGTTCTTC CASSHQTGANEQFF
TRBJ1-1 TRBV19 TRBD1 NA TGTGCCAGTAGTTGGGCACCGGGACAGGGTTGGACTGAAGCTTTCTTT CASSWAPGQGWTEAFF
TRBJ2-5 TRBV7-2 NA NA TGTGCCAGCAGCCCAGTAGGTAGCGGCTGGGGAGAGACCCAGTACTTC CASSPVGSGWGETQYF
TRBJ1-1 TRBV12-3/TRBV12-4 NA NA TGTGCCAGCAGTTTAATAGCGGCACTTCGATCGGAAGCTTTCTTT CASSLIAALRSEAFF
TRBJ2-5 TRBV7-6 NA few TGTGCCAGCACCATAACGGGTAACGAGGAGTACTTC CASTITGNEEYF
TRBJ2-1 TRBV10-3 TRBD2 few TGTGCCATCAGCCTGGGACTAGCGGGAGTAGGCTCCTACAATGAGCAGTTCTTC CAISLGLAGVGSYNEQFF
TRBJ1-2 TRBV7-3 NA NA TGTGCCAGCAGCTTAGGCGGCAGGGGCCTCCCCCGATTCGGCTACACCTTC CASSLGGRGLPRFGYTF
TRBJ1-1 TRBV9 TRBD1 NA TGTGCCAGCAGCGTAGAGGACAGGCTGCGGGACACTGAAGCTTTCTTT CASSVEDRLRDTEAFF
TRBJ2-5 TRBV18 NA many TGTGCCAGCAGCCCCGGAGAGACCCAGTACTTC CASSPGETQYF
TRBJ1-1 TRBV20-1 NA few TGCAGTGCTAGAGATCCGGGGGGAGTGAACACTGAAGCTTTCTTT CSARDPGGVNTEAFF
TRBJ1-1 TRBV30 TRBD1 few TGTGCCTGGAACACCCCGGGAAGGCAGGGGGGTACTGAAGCTTTCTTT CAWNTPGRQGGTEAFF
TRBJ1-1 TRBV28 NA NA TGTGCCAGCACTTTTATGGGTCAGACTGAAGCTTTCTTT CASTFMGQTEAFF
TRBJ1-3 TRBV11-2 NA NA TGTGCCAGCAGCCCCTACGCTGGAAACACCATATATTTT CASSPYAGNTIYF
TRBJ1-2 TRBV10-3 NA NA TGTGCCATCAGCATAACAGGGTTGGCAATGGATGGCTACACCTTC CAISITGLAMDGYTF
TRBJ1-5 TRBV12-3/TRBV12-4 NA few TGTGCCAGCAGTTGGGGGGCTAATCAGCCCCAGCATTTT CASSWGANQPQHF
TRBJ2-3 TRBV6-5 TRBD2 NA TGTGCCAGCAAAAAAGGACTAGCGGGATACACAGATACGCAGTATTTT CASKKGLAGYTDTQYF
TRBJ1-5 TRBV27 TRBD1 NA TGTGCCAGCAGTGCGACAGGGAGCCTCCATCAGCCCCAGCATTTT CASSATGSLHQPQHF
TRBJ2-1 TRBV19 TRBD2 NA TGTGCCAGTATGGGACTAGCGGCGGGAAATGAGCAGTTCTTC CASMGLAAGNEQFF
TRBJ2-4 TRBV4-2 NA NA TGTGCCAGCAGCCAAGTAGGTCAGGGATTAAACATTCAGTACTTC CASSQVGQGLNIQYF
TRBJ1-1 TRBV27 TRBD1 NA TGTGCCAGCAGTTTCTTGAAGGGACAGGGGGGTGAAGCTTTCTTT CASSFLKGQGGEAFF